A selection of T cell receptor beta chains follows, all from one sample in a study of persistence of HIV-infected CD4 T cells. These TCRs are of unknown antigen specificity. Profiled with immunoSEQ multiplex PCR; TCRdb holds only in-frame clones, not every one. The sample consists of 35,000 to 50,000 clones, roughly nine tenths of them appearing once. The input for sequencing was CD4+ T cells sorted from PBMCs after roughly 18-hour stimulation, taken from a patient who received antiretroviral therapy. These receptors came from an adult man with HIV who was CMV-seropositive. Both conserved end residues are part of each CDR3. The D gene is left open where the match is weak. The size of a clone is reported for some rows only, either as once, few or many, or as a class for expanded clones.

v_call	clone_size	j_call	d_call	cdr3_aa	cdr3_nt
TRBV7-2	once	TRBJ2-1	TRBD2	CASSFPAGGSYNEQFF	TGTGCCAGCAGCTTCCCCGCGGGGGGATCCTACAATGAGCAGTTCTTC
TRBV5-1	NA	TRBJ1-6	NA	CASKQGSSYNSPLHF	TGCGCCAGCAAACAGGGAAGCTCCTATAATTCACCCCTCCACTTT
TRBV5-1	NA	TRBJ2-4	TRBD2	CASSLTAGGGMGNIQYF	TGCGCCAGCAGCTTGACGGCTGGCGGGGGGATGGGAAACATTCAGTACTTC
TRBV28	NA	TRBJ2-4	NA	CASTGSGQTRAKNIQYF	TGTGCCAGCACCGGGAGTGGACAAACGAGAGCCAAAAACATTCAGTACTTC
TRBV19	NA	TRBJ1-2	NA	CASSIGRPPDYGYTF	TGTGCCAGTAGTATAGGTAGACCGCCAGACTATGGCTACACCTTC
TRBV6-5	few	TRBJ1-1	TRBD1	CASSYGDRGNTEAFF	TGTGCCAGCAGTTACGGGGACAGGGGAAACACTGAAGCTTTCTTT
TRBV19	NA	TRBJ1-5	TRBD1	CASSRGTAGGYSNQPQHF	TGTGCCAGTAGTAGGGGGACAGCGGGGGGTTATAGCAATCAGCCCCAGCATTTT
TRBV5-4	NA	TRBJ1-2	NA	CASSLDSRVNYGYTF	TGTGCCAGCAGCTTGGACTCGAGGGTCAACTATGGCTACACCTTC
TRBV19	NA	TRBJ1-5	NA	CASSIDTGQPQHF	TGTGCCAGTAGTATAGATACTGGACAGCCCCAGCATTTT
TRBV6-5	few	TRBJ1-1	TRBD1	CASRIPGGSNTEAFF	TGTGCCAGCAGGATACCAGGGGGCAGTAACACTGAAGCTTTCTTT
TRBV6-6	NA	TRBJ2-6	NA	CASSNPPGANVLTF	TGTGCCAGCAGTAACCCACCTGGGGCCAACGTCCTGACTTTC
TRBV19	NA	TRBJ1-5	NA	CASSSRGSGNQPQHF	TGTGCCAGTAGTTCGAGGGGGTCTGGCAATCAGCCCCAGCATTTT
TRBV18	NA	TRBJ2-1	NA	CASSRSLGEEHEQFF	TGTGCCAGCTCCCGGAGCCTTGGGGAAGAACATGAGCAGTTCTTC
TRBV6-5	once	TRBJ2-7	NA	CASSPSGTYEQYF	TGTGCCAGCAGTCCGTCCGGGACCTACGAGCAGTACTTC
TRBV18	once	TRBJ2-2	NA	CASSPPVTETTGELFF	TGTGCCAGCTCACCACCGGTGACAGAAACAACCGGGGAGCTGTTTTTT
TRBV3-1/TRBV3-2	NA	TRBJ1-1	NA	CASSPKNRDYTEAFF	TGTGCCAGCAGCCCAAAGAACAGGGATTACACTGAAGCTTTCTTT
TRBV5-1	NA	TRBJ2-3	TRBD1	CASSRTGGVDTQYF	TGCGCCAGCAGCCGGACAGGGGGCGTAGATACGCAGTATTTT
TRBV3-1/TRBV3-2	NA	TRBJ1-6	NA	CASSQEPRLTPSYNSPLHF	TGTGCCAGCAGCCAAGAACCCAGACTCACACCCTCCTATAATTCACCCCTCCACTTT
TRBV6-1	NA	TRBJ1-1	NA	CASSERLGGTEAFF	TGTGCCAGCAGTGAAAGGCTGGGGGGCACTGAAGCTTTCTTT
TRBV7-8	NA	TRBJ2-4	TRBD2	CASSETSGAKNIQYF	TGTGCCAGCAGCGAGACTAGCGGCGCCAAAAACATTCAGTACTTC
TRBV10-2	once	TRBJ1-1	NA	CASRTGPVGTEAFF	TGCGCCAGCAGAACCGGACCGGTGGGCACTGAAGCTTTCTTT
TRBV28	NA	TRBJ2-7	TRBD1	CASSPATGGRHEQYF	TGTGCCAGCAGTCCTGCGACAGGGGGCAGGCACGAGCAGTACTTC
TRBV6-6	once	TRBJ1-2	NA	CASTHQSGEANYGYTF	TGTGCCAGCACCCATCAGAGCGGGGAGGCTAACTATGGCTACACCTTC
TRBV5-1	NA	TRBJ1-2	TRBD1	CASSAGTANYGYTF	TGCGCCAGCAGCGCCGGGACAGCTAACTATGGCTACACCTTC
TRBV3-1/TRBV3-2	NA	TRBJ1-5	NA	CASSPDSSNQPQHF	TGTGCCAGCAGCCCCGACAGTTCCAATCAGCCCCAGCATTTT
TRBV14	NA	TRBJ2-7	TRBD1	CASRQGAGEQYF	TGTGCCAGCCGACAGGGGGCCGGCGAGCAGTACTTC
TRBV28	NA	TRBJ1-2	TRBD1	CASSDLRDRMLRYTF	TGTGCCAGCAGTGATCTGCGGGACAGGATGTTACGCTACACCTTC
TRBV3-1/TRBV3-2	NA	TRBJ1-1	NA	CASSLRTRATEAFF	TGTGCCAGCAGCCTCCGGACGAGAGCCACTGAAGCTTTCTTT
TRBV6-6	NA	TRBJ1-5	NA	CASSDTSNQPQHF	TGTGCCAGCAGCGACACCAGCAATCAGCCCCAGCATTTT
TRBV15	NA	TRBJ1-1	NA	CATSRQLGNTEAFF	TGTGCCACCAGCCGTCAGTTGGGGAACACTGAAGCTTTCTTT
TRBV11-2	few	TRBJ2-1	TRBD1	CASSLVTGYPNEQFF	TGTGCCAGCAGCTTAGTGACAGGGTACCCCAATGAGCAGTTCTTC
TRBV2	NA	TRBJ1-2	TRBD1	CASSNRDRSHGYTF	TGTGCCAGCAGTAACAGGGACAGATCACATGGCTACACCTTC
TRBV5-1	NA	TRBJ1-6	TRBD1	CASSLGIRTGGYTPLHF	TGCGCCAGCAGCTTGGGGATAAGGACAGGGGGTTATACTCCCCTCCACTTT
TRBV5-8	once	TRBJ1-3	NA	CASSLVLNTIYF	TGTGCCAGCAGCTTGGTTCTAAACACCATATATTTT
TRBV5-1	once	TRBJ2-1	TRBD2	CASSLDGGAGEQFF	TGCGCCAGCAGCTTGGACGGGGGGGCCGGTGAGCAGTTCTTC
TRBV29-1	NA	TRBJ2-7	NA	CSVNNGPDEQYF	TGCAGCGTCAACAACGGTCCCGACGAGCAGTACTTC
TRBV5-1	NA	TRBJ2-7	TRBD1	CASRVWDRVSYEQYF	TGCGCCAGCAGGGTCTGGGACAGGGTGTCCTACGAGCAGTACTTC
TRBV9	NA	TRBJ1-2	NA	CASSVATGRRYTF	TGTGCCAGCAGCGTAGCTACGGGCAGGCGCTACACCTTC
TRBV7-8	once	TRBJ1-1	TRBD1	CASSFRTGNKNTEAFF	TGTGCCAGCAGCTTCAGGACAGGGAATAAAAACACTGAAGCTTTCTTT
TRBV29-1	NA	TRBJ2-7	TRBD1	CSVDRGPDEQYF	TGCAGCGTGGACAGGGGGCCGGACGAGCAGTACTTC
TRBV3-1/TRBV3-2	NA	TRBJ2-7	NA	CASSQQGGEQYF	TGTGCCAGCAGCCAACAGGGGGGCGAGCAGTACTTC
TRBV19	once	TRBJ1-5	NA	CASSTIPSNQPQHF	TGTGCCAGTAGTACGATTCCTAGCAATCAGCCCCAGCATTTT
TRBV2	NA	TRBJ2-2	TRBD1	CASTFGQGATGELFF	TGTGCCAGCACCTTCGGACAGGGGGCTACCGGGGAGCTGTTTTTT